This is a list of T cell receptor beta chains from one sample in a study of shared clonotypes between healthy human individuals. Sequenced by immunoSEQ multiplex PCR; TCRdb stores in-frame clones only, minus some. The sample comprises 2 million to 2.5 million clones, around 92% of which are singletons, and 0.37% rests with the top ten. Sequenced sample: naive CD4+ T cells from PBMCs. The receptor set was obtained from a man aged 18 to 30 in good health. Some clones in this sample may be carry-over from other donors' samples. CDR3s include the opening cysteine and the closing phenylalanine or tryptophan. D genes are given only for firm matches. Expanded clones get a size class; other rows say once, few or many, or leave the size out.

TRBV5-1,TRBJ1-2,NA,NA,TGCGCCAGCAGCTCGGACTCCTGGGAGGGCTACACCTTC,CASSSDSWEGYTF
TRBV5-5,TRBJ2-7,NA,TRBD1,TGTGCCAGCAGCTTAAAAGACAGGGCCTACGAGCAGTACTTC,CASSLKDRAYEQYF
TRBV5-1,TRBJ2-2,NA,NA,TGCGCCAGCAGCTTGGAGGGAATTAACACCGGGGAGCTGTTTTTT,CASSLEGINTGELFF
TRBV11-2,TRBJ2-7,NA,NA,TGTGCCAGCAGCAATATTCAAGGGGAGAAGCTGGGAGAGCAGTACTTC,CASSNIQGEKLGEQYF
TRBV9,TRBJ1-1,NA,NA,TGTGCCAGCAGCGTCTCATTGAATTATCCTGAAGCTTTCTTT,CASSVSLNYPEAFF
TRBV5-1,TRBJ2-2,NA,TRBD1,TGCGCCAGCAGCTTTGTGGGACAGACCGGGGAGCTGTTTTTT,CASSFVGQTGELFF
TRBV29-1,TRBJ2-1,once,NA,TGCAGCGTTCTGGAGGGTGGCTACAATGAGCAGTTCTTC,CSVLEGGYNEQFF
TRBV28,TRBJ2-7,NA,TRBD1,TGTGCCAGCAGTTCTGCCGGGACAGGCTCCTACGAGCAGTACTTC,CASSSAGTGSYEQYF
TRBV6-1,TRBJ1-2,NA,TRBD1,TGTGCCAGCAGTAACCGGGACAGGGCTGGCTACACCTTC,CASSNRDRAGYTF
TRBV6-5,TRBJ2-7,NA,NA,TGTGCCAGCAGTTACAGGGGGTGGGGTCCCTACGAGCAGTACTTC,CASSYRGWGPYEQYF
TRBV28,TRBJ2-6,NA,TRBD1,TGTGCCAGCAGCCGACGACAGGGTGGGGGCTCTGGGGCCAACGTCCTGACTTTC,CASSRRQGGGSGANVLTF
TRBV6-1,TRBJ2-5,NA,TRBD2,TGTGCCAGCAGTGAGGCGGGGCTAGCGGGAGGGTATAAGAAGACCCAGTACTTC,CASSEAGLAGGYKKTQYF
TRBV6-5,TRBJ1-1,NA,NA,TGTGCCAGCAGTCAGGGAGGGGGCACTGAAGCTTTCTTT,CASSQGGGTEAFF
TRBV7-2,TRBJ1-2,NA,NA,TGTGCCAGCAGCTCAAGAGCGACAGGTACTGGCTACACCTTC,CASSSRATGTGYTF
TRBV7-9,TRBJ2-1,NA,TRBD2,TGTGCCAGCAGCTTACTAGCGGGAGGCTCGGGGGAGCAGTTCTTC,CASSLLAGGSGEQFF
TRBV19,TRBJ1-2,NA,NA,TGTGCCAGTAGGCCTGCAGGGTATGGCTACACCTTC,CASRPAGYGYTF
TRBV4-2,TRBJ2-3,NA,NA,TGTGCCAGCAGCCAAGATTACGGGGGCGCGGCAGATACGCAGTATTTT,CASSQDYGGAADTQYF
TRBV28,TRBJ2-5,NA,NA,TGTGCCAGCAGTTTGCCGGGACACCTGGGGGAGACCCAGTACTTC,CASSLPGHLGETQYF
TRBV11-2,TRBJ2-1,NA,NA,TGTGCCAGCAGTGAATTGGCGGGTTACAATGAGCAGTTCTTC,CASSELAGYNEQFF